These 8 T cell receptor beta chains came from one sample sequenced in a study of STAT3 mutations in large granular lymphocyte leukemia. Study-level points and caveats: In T-cell large granular lymphocyte leukemia, about half of patients showed multiple immunodominant subclonotypes.

No antigen has been assigned to these receptors. Profiling relied on immunoSEQ multiplex PCR, and the TCRdb table lists in-frame clones only, not all of them. Among about 15,000 clones listed, about 93% were seen once. The sample was peripheral blood mononuclear cells. The source is a woman in her fifties or sixties with T-cell large granular lymphocyte leukemia. Some clones in this sample may be carry-over from other donors' samples.

This sequence joins TRBV7-9 and TRBJ1-1; tentative D call: TRBD1 (5 bases). In germline, CDR1 is SEHNR, CDR2 FQNEAQ (reference sequence). This CDR3 spans 14 amino acids. Trimming cost V 3 bases and J 0 bases, with 8 bases left between them. The CDR3: CASSLGRMNTEAFF. For the CDR3, the DNA is TGTGCCAGCAGCTTGGGGCGAATGAACACTGAAGCTTTCTTT.

The chain links TRBV23-1 to TRBJ2-7; D not certain. TRBV23-1 is noted as an ORF with a role that remains uncertain. Trimming took off 0 bases at V and 2 bases at J, with 8 bases between the two ends. The CDR3 consists of 14 residues. The CDR3 reads CASSQSGRTYEQYF. DNA of the CDR3: TGCGCCAGCAGTCAATCGGGTAGAACCTACGAGCAGTACTTC.

The chain employs TRBV7-2 and TRBJ2-7; TRBD2 agrees at 15 bases. J gave up 7 bases and V 5 bases, and 9 bases lay outside the gene matches. The CDR3 runs to 16 residues. Germline CDR1 and CDR2: SGHTA and FQGNSA. In nucleotides, the CDR3 is TGTGCCAGCAGCCTCGGACTAGCGGGAGGGTCGGGAGAGCAGTACTTC. This gives the protein CASSLGLAGGSGEQYF.

The V and J genes are TRBV4-1 and TRBJ2-3; 14 bases are a match to TRBD2. Looked up from germline, CDR1 is MGHRA and CDR2 is YSYEKL. V lost 4 bases to trimming and J lost 4 bases; unmatched junction nucleotides: 10. The CDR3 has 18 amino acids. The DNA for the CDR3 is TGCGCCAGCAGCCTCGCGGGACTAGCGGGGGCTAGGCCAGATACGCAGTATTTT. Translation: CASSLAGLAGARPDTQYF.

This clone was observed a single time. The J gene is TRBJ1-2, the V gene TRBV5-5; D is possibly TRBD1 (5 bases). The CDR3 consists of 13 residues. Germline V CDR1 and CDR2: SGHKS, YYEKEE (reference sequence). V gave up 2 bases and J gave up 4 bases, with 9 bases separating them. CDR3: CASSFGDGYGYTF. DNA for the CDR3: TGTGCCAGCAGCTTCGGGGACGGCTATGGCTACACCTTC.

The rearrangement links TRBV18 to TRBJ1-2; D call uncertain. The germline V gene encodes CDR1 KGHSH and CDR2 LQKENI. V lost 2 bases to trimming and J lost 4 bases, with 14 bases between them. This CDR3 comprises 15 residues. CDR3 residues: CASSPGSGGGYGYTF. DNA of the CDR3: TGTGCCAGCTCACCAGGGTCGGGCGGTGGCTATGGCTACACCTTC.

The chain combines TRBV7-2 with TRBJ1-1; D ambiguous. The CDR3 is 13 amino acids. The V end was cut by 4 bases, the J end by 4 bases, with 10 bases between. Germline V lookup: CDR1 SGHTA, CDR2 FQGNSA. The CDR3 bases are TGTGCCAGCAGCTCCACAGTAGGCACTGAAGCTTTCTTT. Amino acids: CASSSTVGTEAFF. Variable domain in full (rest from reference TRBV7-2 and TRBJ1-1): GAGVSQSPSNKVTEKGKDVELRCDPISGHTALYWYRQSLGQGLEFLIYFQGNSAPDKSGLPSDRFSAERTGGSVSTLTIQRTQQEDSAVYLCASSSTVGTEAFFGQGTRLTVV.

The chain employs TRBV15 and TRBJ2-7; 9 bases line up with TRBD2. Trimming at V came to 1 base and at J to 3 bases, leaving 10 bases not matched to a gene. This CDR3 contains 17 residues. Per germline, CDR1 LNHNV and CDR2 YYDKDF (reference sequence). In DNA form, the CDR3 reads TGTGCCACCAGCAGAGTTCCAAGAGCGGGAGGCGTCTACGAGCAGTACTTC. This encodes CATSRVPRAGGVYEQYF.